Listed here are 25 T cell receptor beta chains from one sample, sequenced in a study of blood T cell repertoires in COVID-19. The assay was immunoSEQ multiplex PCR, and TCRdb's table has in-frame clones only and misses some. This sample carries about 55,000 clones, approximately 85% of them seen once, and the ten largest clones take about 12%. Specimen: peripheral blood. These receptors were taken from a human donor in a cohort sampled during active COVID-19.

This clone has only one observation. V is TRBV12-3 or TRBV12-4 and J is TRBJ2-2, with D perhaps matching TRBD2 (5 bases). V gave up 6 bases and J gave up 6 bases, with 11 bases separating them. The CDR3 spans 13 residues. DNA of the CDR3: TGTGCCAGCAGCCGCGGGCGGTCCGGGGAGCTGTTTTTT. Protein product: CASSRGRSGELFF.

CDR3 in DNA: TGCGCCAGCAGCCAAGATCGTAGGGGGGCGGGAGTTGTAGATACGCAGTATTTT. Amino acid sequence: CASSQDRRGAGVVDTQYF. V and J are TRBV4-3 and TRBJ2-3, with a weak D call TRBD2 (7 bases). CDR3 length: 18 residues. The germline CDR1 and CDR2 sequences are LGHNA and YSLEER. Trimming cost V 0 bases and J 5 bases, with 21 bases left between them.

This clone turned up a few times. The genes are TRBV6-4 and TRBJ2-2; TRBD2 is a possible D gene (6 bases). V was clipped by 8 bases and J by 5 bases, with 15 bases between them. Per the germline V gene, CDR1 is MRHNA and CDR2 is SNTAGT. This CDR3 contains 14 residues. DNA for the CDR3: TGTGCCAGCCGGAGAGGCAGCGGGACCGGGGAGCTGTTTTTT. Translating gives CASRRGSGTGELFF.

This chain uses TRBV7-8 with TRBJ2-7; 12 bases align to TRBD2. CDR1 SGHVS and CDR2 FQNEAQ come from the germline V gene. Germline trimming cut 2 bases from V and 3 bases from J; bases unmatched to any gene: 8. The CDR3 consists of 17 residues. The CDR3 DNA reads TGTGCCAGCAGCTTAAGACTAGCGGGAGTTGGAAACTACGAGCAGTACTTC. Translation gives CASSLRLAGVGNYEQYF. Together with reference TRBV7-8 and TRBJ2-7, the CDR3 gives the full variable domain: GAGVSQSPRYKVAKRGQDVALRCDPISGHVSLFWYQQALGQGPEFLTYFQNEAQLDKSGLPSDRFFAERPEGSVSTLKIQRTQQEDSAVYLCASSLRLAGVGNYEQYFGPGTRLTVT.

This chain joins TRBV27 and TRBJ2-3; TRBD2 is a possible D gene (5 bases). V was cut by 5 bases and J by 4 bases, with 16 bases left in between. The CDR3 spans 15 residues. Germline V gene data show CDR1 as MNHEY and CDR2 as SMNVEV (reference sequence). CDR3 DNA: TGTGCCAGCAGTGCCCCTAGCAAGGTGTCAGATACGCAGTATTTT. Translating gives CASSAPSKVSDTQYF.

The chain joins TRBV11-2 to TRBJ1-1; no reliable D call. This CDR3 region has 12 residues. V lost 3 bases and J lost 4, with 6 bases in between. Germline CDR1 and CDR2: SGHAT and FQNNGV. The CDR3 bases are TGTGCCAGCAGCTTTTTCTCCACTGAAGCTTTCTTT. Protein product: CASSFFSTEAFF.

V usage is TRBV28 and J usage is TRBJ2-7; TRBD1 agrees at 11 bases. CDR1 and CDR2 from the germline V gene are MDHEN and SYDVKM. The CDR3 consists of 13 residues. The J segment lost 4 bases and the V segment lost 8 bases, leaving 4 bases of the junction unmatched. CDR3 in amino acids: CASLGQGEYEQYF. CDR3 DNA: TGTGCCAGCCTGGGACAGGGGGAATACGAGCAGTACTTC.

The J gene is TRBJ2-3, the V gene TRBV5-1; the match to TRBD2 covers 7 bases. The V gene's germline CDR1 is SGHRS and CDR2 YFSETQ. The CDR3 consists of 14 residues. Trimming removed 0 bases from V and 5 bases from J; junction bases left unmatched: 3. The CDR3 nucleotides read TGCGCCAGCAGCTTGGGCGGGAGTCAAGATACGCAGTATTTT. Amino acids: CASSLGGSQDTQYF.

The V call is TRBV4-1, the J call TRBJ1-2; a possible D gene is TRBD1 (5 bases). The germline CDR1 and CDR2 sequences are MGHRA and YSYEKL. The CDR3 sequence is 15 residues long. The V gene lost 0 bases and the J gene lost 4 bases, with 12 bases spanning the gap. CDR3 bases: TGCGCCAGCAGCCAAGAGTGGCAGGGAGGCTATGGCTACACCTTC. This encodes CASSQEWQGGYGYTF.

The CDR3 is CASSLTGTAGEKLFF. CDR3 DNA: TGTGCCAGCAGCTTGACCGGGACAGCTGGAGAAAAACTGTTTTTT. This chain uses TRBV5-4 with TRBJ1-4; 7 bases agree with TRBD1. The CDR3 sequence is 15 residues long. With 1 base clipped from V and 8 bases from J, the junction kept 8 bases outside the gene matches. In germline, CDR1 is SGHNT, CDR2 YYREEE (reference sequence).

This clone was detected a few times. V gene TRBV28 combines with J gene TRBJ2-7; D might be TRBD2 (5 bases). CDR3 length equals 12 residues. Germline loops: CDR1 MDHEN, CDR2 SYDVKM. Trimming cost V 6 bases and J 4 bases, with 10 bases left between them. The CDR3 loop is CASREDHYEQYF. The CDR3 DNA reads as TGTGCCAGCAGGGAGGACCATTACGAGCAGTACTTC. Together with reference TRBV28 and TRBJ2-7, the CDR3 gives the full variable domain: DVKVTQSSRYLVKRTGEKVFLECVQDMDHENMFWYRQDPGLGLRLIYFSYDVKMKEKGDIPEGYSVSREKKERFSLILESASTNQTSMYLCASREDHYEQYFGPGTRLTVT.

The chain has TRBV6-2 or TRBV6-3 and TRBJ1-2, with TRBD1 as a possible D gene (6 bases). The CDR3 length is 13 residues. Trimming took 5 bases from V and 8 from J, leaving 15 bases between them. The V gene's germline CDR1 is MNHEY and CDR2 SVGEGT. CDR3 protein: CASSRGSGDGYTF. The DNA for the CDR3 is TGTGCCAGCAGTCGAGGGTCAGGGGACGGCTACACCTTC.

This clone was detected once. The chain couples TRBV15 to TRBJ2-7; D is undetermined. V was trimmed by 4 bases and J by 3 bases, leaving 10 bases between them. This CDR3 contains 13 residues. CDR1 and CDR2 from the germline V gene are LNHNV and YYDKDF (reference sequence). Here the CDR3 reads CATSIYPDYEQYF. The CDR3 region has the DNA TGTGCCACCAGCATTTACCCAGACTACGAGCAGTACTTC.

This sequence joins TRBV10-2 and TRBJ2-2; D possibly corresponds to TRBD2 (5 bases). The CDR3 contains 13 residues. CDR1 is WSHSY, CDR2 SAAADI, per germline. V lost 6 bases, J lost 4 bases, and 9 bases lay in between. The CDR3 protein is CASRMSGTGELFF. In DNA, the CDR3 is TGCGCCAGCAGAATGAGCGGCACCGGGGAGCTGTTTTTT.

This chain links TRBV5-1 with TRBJ2-3, with 10 bases fitting TRBD1. The V gene's germline CDR1 is SGHRS and CDR2 YFSETQ. J lost 8 bases, V lost 4 bases, and 10 bases had no gene match. This CDR3 contains 15 residues. The CDR3 DNA reads TGCGCCAGCAGCGCGGACAGGGGGTGGGGTGCTACGCAGTATTTT. Protein sequence: CASSADRGWGATQYF.

The V and J genes are TRBV28 and TRBJ1-2; the D is unclear. The CDR3 runs to 15 residues. Germline CDR1 and CDR2: MDHEN and SYDVKM. Trimming removed 6 bases from V and 3 bases from J, with 17 bases in between. CDR3 in amino acids: CASSPRLGWDYGYTF. The CDR3 DNA is TGTGCCAGCAGCCCCAGGTTAGGTTGGGACTATGGCTACACCTTC.

The chain carries TRBV10-3 and TRBJ2-7; tentative D call: TRBD2 (6 bases). CDR1 is ENHRY, CDR2 SYGVKD, per germline. CDR3 length: 14 residues. The V and J ends lost 5 bases and 4 bases respectively, with 15 bases between them. The CDR3: CAISPGAGSYEQYF. The DNA of the CDR3 is TGTGCCATCAGTCCGGGAGCGGGTTCGTACGAGCAGTACTTC.

This chain links TRBV9 with TRBJ2-7, with D possibly matching TRBD1 (6 bases). This CDR3 is 16 amino acids long. The V end was cut by 0 bases, the J end by 3 bases, with 16 bases between. CDR1 and CDR2 (germline): SGDLS, YYNGEE. CDR3 amino acids: CASSVATGGGFYEQYF. The DNA of the CDR3 is TGTGCCAGCAGCGTAGCTACTGGGGGCGGCTTCTACGAGCAGTACTTC.

V usage is TRBV10-3 and J usage is TRBJ2-5; 7 bases map to TRBD1. The trim removed 3 bases at V and 1 base at J, leaving 5 bases unmatched. CDR3 length equals 15 residues. Germline V lookup: CDR1 ENHRY, CDR2 SYGVKD. The CDR3 DNA is TGTGCCATCAGTGAAACGACAGGGCTCCAAGAGACCCAGTACTTC. The encoded protein is CAISETTGLQETQYF.

The chain couples TRBV24-1 to TRBJ2-5; no reliable D call. Germline CDR1 and CDR2: KGHDR and SFDVKD. The CDR3 totals 16 residues. V lost 3 bases and J lost 5, with 18 bases in between. The CDR3 DNA is TGTGCCACCAGTGATCGCCCCTCCGCAGGCCTGGAGACCCAGTACTTC. This encodes CATSDRPSAGLETQYF.

The chain is built from TRBV6-5 and TRBJ1-1; unclear D gene. V was shortened by 2 bases and J by 1 base, with 5 bases between the two germline ends. Germline loops: CDR1 MNHEY, CDR2 SVGAGI. The CDR3 is 13 residues long. The CDR3 nucleotides are TGTGCCAGCAGTTACATCAAGAACACTGAAGCTTTCTTT. Protein sequence: CASSYIKNTEAFF.

The chain links TRBV5-1 to TRBJ2-5; TRBD1 agrees at 8 bases. Germline V lookup: CDR1 SGHRS, CDR2 YFSETQ. Unmatched junction bases numbered 3, after V lost 0 bases and J lost 2 bases. The CDR3 is made up of 15 amino acids. Written as DNA, the CDR3 is TGCGCCAGCAGCTTGGGAGACAGGGGACAAGAGACCCAGTACTTC. Protein sequence: CASSLGDRGQETQYF. The full variable domain, completed using reference TRBV5-1 and TRBJ2-5, is KAGVTQTPRYLIKTRGQQVTLSCSPISGHRSVSWYQQTPGQGLQFLFEYFSETQRNKGNFPGRFSGRQFSNSRSEMNVSTLELGDSALYLCASSLGDRGQETQYFGPGTRLLVL.

This clone was seen just once. The chain combines TRBV11-2 with TRBJ1-4; the D gene is possibly TRBD1 (5 bases). There are 15 residues in the CDR3. In germline, CDR1 is SGHAT, CDR2 FQNNGV. Between the trimmed V and J ends, which lost 5 bases and 8 bases, there was a span of 18 bases. CDR3 coding DNA: TGTGCCAGCAGCCCGTGGGGAGGGGAAAGGGAAAAACTGTTTTTT. It specifies CASSPWGGEREKLFF.

V usage is TRBV7-8 and J usage is TRBJ2-2; TRBD2 agrees at 7 bases. The CDR3 extends over 17 amino acids. CDR1 and CDR2 (germline): SGHVS, FQNEAQ. V dropped 4 bases and J dropped 7; count of bases not matched to a gene: 15. CDR3 amino acids: CASSSYRLAPGGGELFF. CDR3 sequence (DNA): TGTGCCAGCAGCTCCTATCGACTAGCCCCTGGGGGCGGGGAGCTGTTTTTT. The whole variable domain, remainder taken from reference TRBV7-8 and TRBJ2-2, is GAGVSQSPRYKVAKRGQDVALRCDPISGHVSLFWYQQALGQGPEFLTYFQNEAQLDKSGLPSDRFFAERPEGSVSTLKIQRTQQEDSAVYLCASSSYRLAPGGGELFFGEGSRLTVL.

The chain employs TRBV2 and TRBJ1-5, with 9 positions matching TRBD1. The CDR3 runs to 14 residues. V shed 7 bases and J 4 bases; nucleotides not matched to a gene: 5. Looked up from germline, CDR1 is SNHLY and CDR2 is FYNNEI. The CDR3 sequence: CASTIDRGNQPQHF. DNA of the CDR3: TGTGCCAGCACCATAGACAGGGGGAATCAGCCCCAGCATTTT.